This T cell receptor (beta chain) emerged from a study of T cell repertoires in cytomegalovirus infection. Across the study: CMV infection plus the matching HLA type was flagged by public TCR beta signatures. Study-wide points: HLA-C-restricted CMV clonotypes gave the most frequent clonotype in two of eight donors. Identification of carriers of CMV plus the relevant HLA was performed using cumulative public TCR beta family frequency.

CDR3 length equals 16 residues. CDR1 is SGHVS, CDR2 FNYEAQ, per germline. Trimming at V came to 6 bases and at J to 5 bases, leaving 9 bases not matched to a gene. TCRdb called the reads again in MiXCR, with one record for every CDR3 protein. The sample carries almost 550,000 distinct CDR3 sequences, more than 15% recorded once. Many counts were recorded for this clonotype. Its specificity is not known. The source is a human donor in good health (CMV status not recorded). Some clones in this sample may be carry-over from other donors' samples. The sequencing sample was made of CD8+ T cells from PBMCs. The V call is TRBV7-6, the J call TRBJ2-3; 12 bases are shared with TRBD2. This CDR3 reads CASRLRPSGRGDTQYF. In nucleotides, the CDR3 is TGTGCCAGCAGATTACGGCCTAGCGGGAGGGGAGATACGCAGTATTTT.